These 12 T cell receptor beta chains originate from one sample sequenced in a study of identical twins. TCRdb itself ran the 5' RACE reads through MiXCR, one entry per CDR3 protein. Here the sample spans roughly 490,000 distinct CDR3 sequences, roughly an eighth being singletons. The sample was also linked to a second study, of yellow fever vaccine responses in identical twins.

Sequenced sample: CD4+ T cells sorted from blood. The receptor source for this set is a woman aged 18-30 years in good health.

The V gene is TRBV20-1, the J gene TRBJ2-3; D is ambiguous. V lost 3 bases and J 0 bases, leaving 10 bases between the germline ends. CDR3 length: 14 residues. Germline lookup yields CDR1 DFQATT and CDR2 SNEGSKA (reference sequence). CDR3 sequence: CSASLSVSTDTQYF. CDR3 nucleotide sequence: TGCAGTGCTAGCTTGTCGGTTAGCACAGATACGCAGTATTTT.

This clonotype came up many times. V gene TRBV5-1 combines with J gene TRBJ2-1; D is possibly TRBD1 or TRBD2 (7 bases each). Deletions cut 4 bases from V and 4 bases from J, with 15 bases between. Germline V gene lookup returns CDR1 SGHRS and CDR2 YFSETQ. This CDR3 comprises 15 residues. CDR3 loop: CASSAGGTAYNEQFF. As DNA, the CDR3 is TGCGCCAGCAGCGCCGGGGGGACAGCATACAATGAGCAGTTCTTC.

This clonotype occurred a few times. This rearrangement joins TRBV5-1 to TRBJ2-7; maybe TRBD1 (6 bases). The CDR3 spans 14 residues. Germline V gene sequence: CDR1 SGHRS, CDR2 YFSETQ. The germline V and J ends were trimmed by 2 bases and 2 bases, with 11 bases remaining between them. The CDR3 DNA reads as TGCGCCAGCAGCTTCAGGGGTGAAGCCTACGAGCAGTACTTC. This encodes CASSFRGEAYEQYF. Drawing the rest from reference TRBV5-1 and TRBJ2-7, the complete variable domain is KAGVTQTPRYLIKTRGQQVTLSCSPISGHRSVSWYQQTPGQGLQFLFEYFSETQRNKGNFPGRFSGRQFSNSRSEMNVSTLELGDSALYLCASSFRGEAYEQYFGPGTRLTVT.

This chain uses TRBV18 with TRBJ1-1; D remains ambiguous. The CDR3 length is 13 residues. Germline assignment: CDR1 KGHSH and CDR2 LQKENI. The V end was cut by 4 bases, the J end by 0 bases, with 6 bases between. CDR3 nucleotide sequence: TGTGCCAGCTCACAAACAGTGAACACTGAAGCTTTCTTT. It codes for CASSQTVNTEAFF.

This clonotype has just a few counts. Mismatch with germline at one junction end may stem from a read error. V usage is TRBV20-1 and J usage is TRBJ2-2, with TRBD1 identical over 7 bases. The V gene's germline CDR1 is DFQATT and CDR2 SNEGSKA (reference sequence). This CDR3 comprises 17 residues. CDR3 DNA: TGCTGTGCTAGAGACCCCAAAACAGGGGCGGACACCGGGGAGCTGTTTTTT. Its protein product is CCARDPKTGADTGELFF.

This clonotype has at least ten counts. This chain links TRBV2 with TRBJ2-7; 11 bases fit TRBD1. The germline V gene has CDR1 SNHLY and CDR2 FYNNEI. The J segment lost 5 bases and the V segment lost 5 bases, leaving 5 bases of the junction unmatched. The CDR3 sequence is 14 residues long. CDR3 amino acids: CASSPRTGGNEQYF. CDR3 nucleotide sequence: TGTGCCAGCAGTCCTCGGACAGGGGGCAACGAGCAGTACTTC.

The chain is built from TRBV5-5 and TRBJ1-1, with TRBD1 matching over 9 bases. Germline CDR1 reads SGHKS; CDR2 reads YYEKEE (reference sequence). The CDR3 has 16 amino acids. J lost 0 bases, V lost 5 bases, and 8 bases had no gene match. This chain's CDR3 is CASRIPGQGMNTEAFF. Written as DNA, the CDR3 is TGTGCCAGCAGGATCCCGGGACAGGGAATGAACACTGAAGCTTTCTTT. The variable domain in full, with the rest retrieved from reference TRBV5-5 and TRBJ1-1, is DAGVTQSPTHLIKTRGQQVTLRCSPISGHKSVSWYQQVLGQGPQFIFQYYEKEERGRGNFPDRFSARQFPNYSSELNVNALLLGDSALYLCASRIPGQGMNTEAFFGQGTRLTVV.

This sequence joins TRBV11-1 and TRBJ2-6; D is unresolved. The V gene's germline CDR1 is SGHAT and CDR2 FQDESV (reference sequence). Trimming pared 1 base from V and 1 base from J, leaving 14 bases between. This CDR3 spans 18 amino acids. In DNA form, the CDR3 reads TGTGCCAGCAGCTTAGTTGGCAGTGAGGTTTCTGGGGCCAACGTCCTGACTTTC. This codes for CASSLVGSEVSGANVLTF.

J is TRBJ2-2 and V is TRBV7-2; D possibly corresponds to TRBD1 (6 bases). Germline CDR1 and CDR2: SGHTA and FQGNSA. V lost 4 bases to trimming and J lost 0 bases, with 9 bases between them. This CDR3 has 15 residues. The CDR3 nucleotides are TGTGCCAGCAGCTCAGAGGGGGCGAACACCGGGGAGCTGTTTTTT. Amino acids: CASSSEGANTGELFF.

The J gene is TRBJ1-3, the V gene TRBV27, with D maybe TRBD1 (6 bases). The V gene's germline CDR1 is MNHEY and CDR2 SMNVEV (reference sequence). Between the trimmed V and J ends, which lost 3 bases and 4 bases, there was a span of 13 bases. The CDR3 has 15 amino acids. CDR3 amino acids: CASSFMGTTGNTIYF. DNA for the CDR3: TGTGCCAGCAGTTTCATGGGGACAACCGGAAACACCATATATTTT.

This clonotype has more than one count but fewer than ten. The chain employs TRBV5-1 and TRBJ2-6; 8 bases align to TRBD1. The CDR3 is made up of 16 amino acids. CDR1 SGHRS and CDR2 YFSETQ come from the germline V gene. The junction had 4 bases not matched to a gene; V was cut back by 5 bases and J by 0 bases. CDR3 sequence: CASSLTGASGANVLTF. The CDR3, as DNA: TGCGCCAGCAGTTTGACAGGGGCCTCTGGGGCCAACGTCCTGACTTTC.

The chain recombines TRBV7-2 with TRBJ2-7, with 7 bases aligning to TRBD2. V lost 8 bases and J lost 3; bases outside the gene matches: 7. CDR1 is SGHTA and CDR2 is FQGNSA in the germline V gene. There are 13 residues in the CDR3. DNA for the CDR3: TGTGCCAGCTCGGGACTAACTCACTACGAGCAGTACTTC. Amino acid sequence: CASSGLTHYEQYF.